This T cell receptor beta chain was recovered during a study of blood T cells in healthy people across ages (dated by TCRdb to the mid-2010s). Turning to the overall study: In model experiments, roughly one uniquely barcoded TCR beta cDNA molecule per two T cells was captured by template switching. The study measured age-related changes in TCR beta repertoire diversity using deep sequencing normalized with unique cDNA molecular identifiers. Four age groups were formed from the donors: young (average about 17 years), middle-aged (around 39), aged (about 62) and long-lived (more than 75). To avoid experimental bias, donors of different ages were randomly spread across the sequencing lanes. Using the same blood draw, the study looked at two additional independent replicas of 1 million unique cDNA reads for two donors, one aged 18 to 30 and the other aged 80 or older. The investigation overall reported the following: Observed TCR beta diversity per million T cells fell roughly linearly with age, and a significant reduction was already apparent by age around 40. Estimates of total diversity from one million sequenced T cells were regarded as lower bounds and underestimates. Compared with the aged group, the long-lived group had more naive CD4+ T cells, fewer expanded clones and increased TCR diversity, suggesting age selection. Because the CMV infection status of the donors was unknown, age-related changes in expanded clonotypes may potentially have been confounded. Since profiling was done on bulk unsorted PBMCs, naive and antigen-experienced compartments could not be conclusively compared. A strong correlation was found between observed TCR beta diversity and the percentage of naive T cells measured by flow cytometry.

As regards this clonotype: Its antigen is still unknown. No qualities accompany the bases; no much larger clone lies one base away.

The library was built by means of 5' RACE. Sequencing relied on an Illumina HiSeq 2500. A second about 7 to 11 cycle PCR used a sample-barcoded 5' primer and a J-beta primer mix. A template-switch 5' adaptor carrying 12 random nucleotides introduced a unique molecular identifier onto each TCR beta cDNA molecule. Each sample yielded at least 2.5 million CDR3-containing paired-end reads. First-strand cDNA synthesis was performed from all RNA using the Mint cDNA synthesis kit, with priming by a TRBC-specific oligonucleotide. Following uracil-DNA glycosylase treatment, all cDNA underwent a first 18-cycle PCR with the universal primers M1SS and BC2_uni_R. Under the source paper's analysis protocol: For normalization, 1 million high-quality reads, each with a distinct molecular identifier, were randomly selected from each sample. Reads sharing molecular identifiers were discarded rather than binned into consensus sequences. MiTCR, run with a Q25 quality threshold and the strictest error-elimination algorithm, handled CDR3 identification, clonotype clustering and error correction. A nonparametric unseen species model using Euler transformation provided a lower-bound estimate of total TCR beta diversity. TCRdb applied fastp at Q25 and MiXCR to the public reads, then kept only in-frame beta chains. Under each unique CDR3 protein, matching rows form one entry showing the most common genes and DNA. In this record, the V and J calls reflect TCRdb's handling and not the investigators' own analysis. The sample table shows 870,000 or so distinct CDR3 sequences, and more than 25% are seen once. The ten top clones hold about 18% of the sample.

The CDR3 contains 14 residues, cysteine and phenylalanine counted. This entry keeps only the CDR3 DNA: 42 bases, framed from base 1. The germline ends are 17 bases apart after V is trimmed by 2 bases and J by 7 bases. Reading the germline V gene (reference sequence) gives CDR1 DFQATT and CDR2 SNEGSKA. Systemically healthy Caucasian individuals from Russia, over 30 in total and aged 6 to 90 years, were included as donors. Around 10 milliliters of peripheral blood were drawn from each donor into EDTA-treated Vacutainer tubes. PBMCs were isolated by Ficoll-Paque density-gradient centrifugation, with at least 6.5 million obtained per sample. Trizol reagent was used to extract total RNA from the PBMCs, yielding at least 6 micrograms per sample. For every donor, an aliquot of PBMCs went through flow cytometry to measure the percentages of naive CD45RAhigh/CD27high T cells.

Source material: blood. Recombination joined TRBV20-1 with TRBJ1-1; TRBD1 might be the D gene, on 5 matching bases. The source is a woman older than 75 in good health. The CDR3 region reads CSARSGTSKGEAFF. Here is the DNA: TGCAGTGCTAGATCCGGGACCTCGAAGGGTGAAGCTTTCTTT.